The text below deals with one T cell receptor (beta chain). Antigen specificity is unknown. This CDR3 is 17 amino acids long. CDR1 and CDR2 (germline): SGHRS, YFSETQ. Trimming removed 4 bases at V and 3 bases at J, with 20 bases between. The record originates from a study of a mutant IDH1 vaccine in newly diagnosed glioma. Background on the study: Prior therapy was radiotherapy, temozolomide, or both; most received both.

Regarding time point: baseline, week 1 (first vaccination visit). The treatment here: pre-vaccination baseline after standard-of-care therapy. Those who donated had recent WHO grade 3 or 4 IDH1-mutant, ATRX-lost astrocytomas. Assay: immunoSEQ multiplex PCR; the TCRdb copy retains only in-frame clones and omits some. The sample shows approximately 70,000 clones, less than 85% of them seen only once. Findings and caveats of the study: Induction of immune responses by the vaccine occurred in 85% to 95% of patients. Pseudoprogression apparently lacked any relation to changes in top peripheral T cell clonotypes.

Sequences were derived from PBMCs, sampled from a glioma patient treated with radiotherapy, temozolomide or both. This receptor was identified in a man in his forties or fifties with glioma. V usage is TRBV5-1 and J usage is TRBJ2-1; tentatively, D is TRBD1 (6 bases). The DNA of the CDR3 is TGCGCCAGCAGCACCACCACAGGGAAGGTAAACTACAATGAGCAGTTCTTC. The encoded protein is CASSTTTGKVNYNEQFF.